The 31 T cell receptor beta chains presented below share a single source sample, sequenced in a study of blood T cell repertoires in COVID-19. The assay was immunoSEQ multiplex PCR, and TCRdb's table has in-frame clones only and misses some. The sample lists approximately 90,000 clones; approximately 83% were seen once. Input material: peripheral blood. Every receptor here comes from a woman at least 80 years old with active or convalescent COVID-19.

V usage is TRBV5-1 and J usage is TRBJ1-1; TRBD1 agrees at 9 bases. Trimming removed 2 bases from V and 7 bases from J; junction bases left unmatched: 6. This CDR3 has 14 residues. Germline V CDR1 and CDR2: SGHRS, YFSETQ. Here the CDR3 DNA reads TGCGCCAGCAGCTTTTCCGGGGGACAGGGTGAAGCTTTCTTT. Translation gives CASSFSGGQGEAFF.

The chain couples TRBV20-1 to TRBJ2-1; 11 bases line up with TRBD2. Germline V gene data show CDR1 as DFQATT and CDR2 as SNEGSKA (reference sequence). V shed 3 bases, J shed 4 bases, and the junction held 5 bases outside the gene matches. The CDR3 totals 15 residues. The DNA for the CDR3 is TGCAGTGCTAGTACTAGCGGGAGAGTTTACAATGAGCAGTTCTTC. This encodes CSASTSGRVYNEQFF.

This chain connects TRBV10-1 to TRBJ1-5; 8 positions match TRBD1. CDR1 and CDR2 from the germline V gene are WNHNN and SYGVQD (reference sequence). Losses at the gene ends were 6 bases for V and 7 bases for J; bases not matched to a gene: 8. CDR3 length: 14 amino acids. The CDR3 spells CASSSGQGGQPQHF. The CDR3 nucleotides are TGCGCCAGCAGCTCCGGACAGGGAGGGCAGCCCCAGCATTTT.

The chain carries TRBV19 and TRBJ1-1; D remains ambiguous. This CDR3 spans 15 amino acids. The V end was cut by 1 base, the J end by 1 base, with 10 bases between. CDR1 and CDR2 from the germline V gene are LNHDA and SQIVND (reference sequence). CDR3 sequence (DNA): TGTGCCAGTAGTATAGGAGGAGTGCCGAACACTGAAGCTTTCTTT. Protein product: CASSIGGVPNTEAFF.

The chain couples TRBV27 to TRBJ2-1; D is possibly TRBD1 (6 bases). CDR1 is MNHEY and CDR2 is SMNVEV in the germline V gene (reference sequence). The CDR3 is 10 amino acids. CDR3 sequence: CATGYNEQFF. CDR3 DNA sequence: TGTGCAACAGGGTACAATGAGCAGTTCTTC.

This chain joins TRBV19 and TRBJ1-3; possible D gene TRBD1, 5 bases. From germline, CDR1 is LNHDA and CDR2 SQIVND (reference sequence). The CDR3 consists of 15 residues. Trimming cost V 3 bases and J 3 bases, with 12 bases left between them. CDR3 nucleotide sequence: TGTGCCAGTAGTATTCATCAGGGAAATGGAAACACCATATATTTT. Residues: CASSIHQGNGNTIYF.

The chain links TRBV7-9 to TRBJ1-3; no firm D call. The length of the CDR3 is 14 residues. Germline values: CDR1 SEHNR, CDR2 FQNEAQ (reference sequence). V was clipped by 5 bases and J by 0 bases, with 8 bases between them. CDR3 in DNA: TGTGCCAGCAGCGCGGTCTACTCTGGAAACACCATATATTTT. Translated: CASSAVYSGNTIYF. Full variable domain (rest looked up from reference TRBV7-9 and TRBJ1-3): DTGVSQNPRHKITKRGQNVTFRCDPISEHNRLYWYRQTLGQGPEFLTYFQNEAQLEKSRLLSDRFSAERPKGSFSTLEIQRTEQGDSAMYLCASSAVYSGNTIYFGEGSWLTVV.

The rearrangement uses TRBV5-4 and TRBJ2-1, with a tentative D call TRBD1 (5 bases). CDR1 and CDR2 (germline): SGHNT, YYREEE (reference sequence). The V gene lost 2 bases and the J gene lost 6 bases, with 18 bases spanning the gap. This CDR3 comprises 16 residues. CDR3 coding DNA: TGTGCCAGCAGCTTAGGGGCGGTCCCGTTCGGCAATGAGCAGTTCTTC. Translated: CASSLGAVPFGNEQFF.

This clone was observed a few times. The chain recombines TRBV5-1 with TRBJ2-5; possibly TRBD1 for D (5 bases). Germline CDR1 is SGHRS and CDR2 is YFSETQ. V gave up 0 bases and J gave up 2 bases, with 8 bases separating them. The CDR3 covers 14 residues. The CDR3 loop reads CASSLATGQETQYF. CDR3 nucleotide sequence: TGCGCCAGCAGCTTGGCCACAGGTCAAGAGACCCAGTACTTC.

The V gene is TRBV2, the J gene TRBJ2-5, with TRBD2 matching over 7 bases. V shed 6 bases and J 5 bases; nucleotides not matched to a gene: 9. Germline lookup yields CDR1 SNHLY and CDR2 FYNNEI. This CDR3 region has 14 residues. CDR3 coding DNA: TGTGCCAGCAGGTTTGCGGGAGCACGGGAGACCCAGTACTTC. Its protein product is CASRFAGARETQYF.

With respect to this clone: Mismatch with germline at one junction end may stem from a read error. The V gene is TRBV3-1 (or the pseudogene TRBV3-2), the J gene TRBJ2-2, with TRBD2 matching over 9 bases. The CDR3 length is 19 residues. The germline V gene has CDR1 LGHDT and CDR2 YNNKEL (reference sequence). The CDR3 here is CASNQLAGAPNRNTGELFF. The DNA for the CDR3 is TGTGCCAGCAACCAACTAGCGGGTGCACCAAACCGCAACACCGGGGAGCTGTTTTTT.

The V call is TRBV6-2 or TRBV6-3, the J call TRBJ2-1; 11 nucleotides line up with TRBD2. V was pared by 6 bases and J by 5 bases, with 9 bases of the junction left unmatched. The CDR3 loop spans 16 amino acids. Germline V CDR1 and CDR2: MNHEY, SVGEGT. The CDR3 protein is CASSFGLAGVHNEQFF. CDR3 nucleotides: TGTGCCAGCAGCTTCGGACTAGCGGGCGTTCACAATGAGCAGTTCTTC.

CDR3 sequence (DNA): TGTGCCAGCAGCCCCGGAGGGCTCCCCGGGACCCATTCACCCCTCCACTTT. It yields the protein CASSPGGLPGTHSPLHF. The rearrangement uses TRBV28 and TRBJ1-6; D perhaps matches TRBD1 (5 bases). The CDR3 has 17 residues. Trimming removed 6 bases from V and 8 bases from J, with 23 bases in between. Per the germline V gene, CDR1 is MDHEN and CDR2 is SYDVKM.

This clone was counted between two and nine times. This chain joins TRBV6-5 and TRBJ1-1, with 9 nucleotides matching TRBD1. V gave up 7 bases and J gave up 7 bases; unmatched junction bases: 13. Germline CDR1 is MNHEY and CDR2 is SVGAGI. The CDR3 contains 15 residues. The CDR3 DNA reads as TGTGCCAGCATATCGGGACAGGGTAATTTGGGTGAAGCTTTCTTT. This codes for CASISGQGNLGEAFF.

The chain combines TRBV2 with TRBJ2-7, with TRBD2 matching over 7 bases. The CDR3 totals 13 residues. Germline V gene sequence: CDR1 SNHLY, CDR2 FYNNEI. J lost 0 bases, V lost 8 bases, and 4 bases had no gene match. The CDR3 here is CASRRESSYEQYF. The CDR3 nucleotides are TGTGCCAGCCGGCGGGAGAGCTCCTACGAGCAGTACTTC.

The sample holds one count of this clone. V is TRBV5-6 and J is TRBJ1-6; 10 bases line up with TRBD1. V trimming: 2 bases; J trimming: 5 bases; junction bases outside the gene matches: 7. The CDR3 covers 17 residues. Germline V CDR1 and CDR2: SGHDT, YYEEEE. CDR3 nucleotides: TGTGCCAGCAGCTTCCCACTAGGGACAGGGGATAATTCACCCCTCCACTTT. Its protein is CASSFPLGTGDNSPLHF.

The rearrangement links TRBV5-1 to TRBJ1-1; TRBD1 might be the D (5 bases). Trimming removed 0 bases at V and 1 base at J, with 7 bases between. Germline CDR1 and CDR2: SGHRS and YFSETQ. The CDR3 runs 14 residues. The CDR3 DNA is TGCGCCAGCAGCTTGGACGGGGGGAACACTGAAGCTTTCTTT. It is translated as CASSLDGGNTEAFF.

This rearrangement joins TRBV5-5 to TRBJ1-2; TRBD1 agrees at 7 bases. Germline values: CDR1 SGHKS, CDR2 YYEKEE (reference sequence). CDR3 length: 12 amino acids. The J segment lost 4 bases and the V segment lost 4 bases, leaving 1 base of the junction unmatched. The CDR3 spells CASSRTGYGYTF. DNA of the CDR3: TGTGCCAGCAGCCGGACAGGCTATGGCTACACCTTC.

This clone was observed a handful of times. V gene TRBV6-2 or TRBV6-3 combines with J gene TRBJ2-2, with 7 positions matching TRBD2. Germline V gene data show CDR1 as MNHEY and CDR2 as SVGEGT. The V segment lost 0 bases and the J segment 3 bases; nucleotides outside the gene matches: 7. The CDR3 totals 17 residues. CDR3 in amino acids: CASSYSGSSGYTGELFF. CDR3 DNA sequence: TGTGCCAGCAGTTACTCGGGCTCTAGCGGCTACACCGGGGAGCTGTTTTTT.

This clone was found once. The chain links TRBV3-1 (or the pseudogene TRBV3-2) to TRBJ2-1, with 8 bases aligning to TRBD2. Germline lookup yields CDR1 LGHDT and CDR2 YNNKEL (reference sequence). CDR3 length equals 14 residues. Germline trimming cut 1 base from V and 8 bases from J; bases unmatched to any gene: 4. As DNA, the CDR3 is TGTGCCAGCAGCCAAGGGGTAGCGGGATATGAGCAGTTCTTC. Residues: CASSQGVAGYEQFF.

The chain joins TRBV6-2 or TRBV6-3 to TRBJ2-2, with TRBD2 identical over 11 bases. CDR1 and CDR2 from the germline V gene are MNHEY and SVGEGT. The V segment lost 5 bases and the J segment 4 bases; nucleotides outside the gene matches: 6. The CDR3 loop spans 16 amino acids. This CDR3 reads CASSLLLAGVTGELFF. DNA of the CDR3: TGTGCCAGCAGTCTTTTACTAGCGGGGGTCACCGGGGAGCTGTTTTTT.

The chain is built from TRBV18 and TRBJ1-5; the D gene is possibly TRBD1 (6 bases). The CDR3 sequence is 16 residues long. Germline loops: CDR1 KGHSH, CDR2 LQKENI. The V gene lost 2 bases and the J gene lost 2 bases, with 13 bases spanning the gap. The CDR3 protein is CASSPEAGAGNQPQHF. For the CDR3, the DNA is TGTGCCAGCTCACCAGAGGCAGGGGCAGGCAATCAGCCCCAGCATTTT.

The chain carries TRBV10-2 and TRBJ1-4, with a possible D match to TRBD1 (5 bases). The germline V gene encodes CDR1 WSHSY and CDR2 SAAADI. V lost 7 bases to trimming and J lost 4 bases, with 13 bases between them. This CDR3 is built from 14 residues. The CDR3 nucleotides are TGCGCCAGCAAGGGGTGGGCAGATAATGAAAAACTGTTTTTT. Translating it yields CASKGWADNEKLFF.

V gene TRBV5-8 combines with J gene TRBJ2-3; 8 bases are shared with TRBD2. The length of the CDR3 is 17 residues. The V gene's germline CDR1 is SGHTS and CDR2 YDEGEE. The J segment lost 6 bases and the V segment lost 0 bases, leaving 12 bases of the junction unmatched. The CDR3 protein is CASSLATTAGATDTQYF. CDR3 coding DNA: TGTGCCAGCAGCTTGGCCACCACAGCGGGAGCTACGGATACGCAGTATTTT.

The rearrangement joins TRBV9 to TRBJ2-5, with 8 bases identical to TRBD1. This CDR3 region has 15 residues. The germline gives CDR1 SGDLS, CDR2 YYNGEE. Trimming took 0 bases from V and 1 from J; bases not matched to a gene: 2. The CDR3 region has the DNA TGTGCCAGCAGCGTAGTGGGACAGGTCCAAGAGACCCAGTACTTC. Residues: CASSVVGQVQETQYF.

V usage is TRBV2 and J usage is TRBJ1-2; 7 bases map to TRBD1. The V gene's germline CDR1 is SNHLY and CDR2 FYNNEI. The CDR3 is made up of 13 amino acids. Germline trimming cut 7 bases from V and 3 bases from J; bases unmatched to any gene: 5. This CDR3 reads CASKLDRDYGYTF. The DNA for the CDR3 is TGTGCCAGCAAACTAGACAGGGACTATGGCTACACCTTC.

This clone was picked up a small number of times. The chain couples TRBV5-6 to TRBJ1-2; weak D call: TRBD1 (5 bases). This CDR3 contains 16 residues. Germline V gene lookup returns CDR1 SGHDT and CDR2 YYEEEE. Trimming shortened V by 1 base and J by 4 bases, and 17 bases separated the two germline ends. This CDR3 reads CASSLRMAEGSYGYTF. CDR3 DNA sequence: TGTGCCAGCAGCTTGAGGATGGCGGAGGGGAGCTATGGCTACACCTTC.

V usage is TRBV27 and J usage is TRBJ1-6; 8 bases line up with TRBD1. This CDR3 spans 17 amino acids. Germline CDR1 is MNHEY and CDR2 is SMNVEV (reference sequence). The V gene end was trimmed by 2 bases and the J gene end by 0 bases; junction bases not matched to a gene: 3. This chain's CDR3 is CASSLHRGSSYNSPLHF. The CDR3 DNA follows: TGTGCCAGCAGTTTACACAGGGGGAGCTCCTATAATTCACCCCTCCACTTT.

The chain is built from TRBV3-1 (or the pseudogene TRBV3-2) and TRBJ2-4; 10 nucleotides agree with TRBD2. Losses at the gene ends were 1 base for V and 16 bases for J; bases not matched to a gene: 7. There are 13 residues in the CDR3. Germline loops: CDR1 LGHDT, CDR2 YNNKEL (reference sequence). Here the CDR3 DNA reads TGTGCCAGCAGCCAAGGTCCGTCTAGCGGGAGCTACTTC. It codes for CASSQGPSSGSYF.

The chain combines TRBV19 with TRBJ2-2; 7 bases fit TRBD2. V lost 0 bases and J lost 6; bases outside the gene matches: 7. CDR3 size: 16 residues. Per germline, CDR1 LNHDA and CDR2 SQIVND (reference sequence). The CDR3 DNA is TGTGCCAGTAGTATAGATCGGGGGGAGGTAGCCGGGGAGCTGTTTTTT. Protein product: CASSIDRGEVAGELFF.

The rearrangement joins TRBV5-1 to TRBJ2-5; D is possibly TRBD2 (6 bases). The length of the CDR3 is 15 residues. The V gene's germline CDR1 is SGHRS and CDR2 YFSETQ. Deletions cut 2 bases from V and 2 bases from J, with 13 bases between. CDR3: CASSFSGLDQETQYF. The CDR3, as DNA: TGCGCCAGCAGCTTTAGCGGACTGGATCAAGAGACCCAGTACTTC.